The next 4 T cell receptor beta chains were all read from a single sample in a study of T cell responses to AZD1222 COVID-19 vaccine. The table came from immunoSEQ multiplex PCR; TCRdb's copy has only in-frame clones and leaves some out. The repertoire has 100,000 or so clones, about 86% of them found once; the top ten carry 6.3%. The material was peripheral blood, obtained on day 0 of AZD1222 vaccination. The receptors stem from an adult in good health.

This clone was observed a single time. The chain is built from TRBV3-1 (or the pseudogene TRBV3-2) and TRBJ2-3, with D tentatively TRBD1 or TRBD2 (5 bases each). With 4 bases removed from V and 1 base from J, the gap between germline ends came to 9 bases. This CDR3 contains 14 residues. Per the germline V gene, CDR1 is LGHDT and CDR2 is YNNKEL (reference sequence). The CDR3 region is CASSLVGGTDTQYF. In DNA, the CDR3 is TGTGCCAGCAGCCTAGTGGGGGGCACAGATACGCAGTATTTT.

The J gene is TRBJ1-1, the V gene TRBV30; no firm D call. In germline, CDR1 is GTSNPN, CDR2 SVGIG (reference sequence). The CDR3 spans 14 residues. Deletions cut 0 bases from V and 2 bases from J, with 10 bases between. CDR3 loop: CAWSVSAINTEAFF. In DNA form, the CDR3 reads TGTGCCTGGAGTGTTTCTGCTATTAACACTGAAGCTTTCTTT.

As concerns this clone: The junction differs from germline at one of its ends, possibly a read error. This chain joins TRBV3-1 (or the pseudogene TRBV3-2) and TRBJ1-2, with D unclear. CDR3 length: 13 residues. Germline V gene data show CDR1 as LGHDT and CDR2 as YNNKEL (reference sequence). The CDR3: CASSQVGKYGHTF. DNA of the CDR3: TGTGCCAGCAGCCAAGTGGGAAAGTATGGCCACACCTTC.

The rearrangement links TRBV7-9 to TRBJ1-3; 7 nucleotides match TRBD1. The CDR3 covers 16 residues. J was trimmed by 0 bases and V by 7 bases; bases with no gene match: 9. Germline V gene data show CDR1 as SEHNR and CDR2 as FQNEAQ (reference sequence). The CDR3 sequence is CASTSDRDSSGNTIYF. CDR3 coding DNA: TGTGCCAGCACCTCCGACCGGGACAGCTCTGGAAACACCATATATTTT.